This passage covers 11 T cell receptor beta chains from one sample sequenced in a study of cytomegalovirus exposure and HLA in healthy donors. Here immunoSEQ multiplex PCR was the method, and the copy in TCRdb shows in-frame clones only, minus some. The sample includes about 140,000 clones, just over 85% of them seen just once. The sample comprised PBMCs. The receptors were sampled from a woman aged 18-29 years in good health and CMV-seropositive.

The chain carries TRBV4-3 and TRBJ1-1; D uncertain. The ends were cut back, 0 bases at V and 0 bases at J, with 14 bases in the middle. The CDR3 is made up of 17 amino acids. Germline-derived CDR1 and CDR2 are LGHNA and YSLEER. This chain's CDR3 is CASSQDAGRRVNTEAFF. CDR3 coding DNA: TGCGCCAGCAGCCAAGATGCAGGTAGGAGGGTGAACACTGAAGCTTTCTTT.

CDR3 sequence reads: CASSLEAGGPGELFF. DNA of the CDR3: TGTGCCAGCAGCTTGGAGGCGGGGGGGCCCGGGGAGCTGTTTTTT. The chain employs TRBV5-6 and TRBJ2-2, with 9 bases matching TRBD2. The trim removed 0 bases at V and 6 bases at J, leaving 3 bases unmatched. The CDR3 spans 15 residues. The germline CDR1 and CDR2 sequences are SGHDT and YYEEEE.

The chain joins TRBV10-2 to TRBJ1-2; the match to TRBD1 covers 9 bases. In germline, CDR1 is WSHSY, CDR2 SAAADI. The V and J ends lost 4 bases and 2 bases, in that order; junction bases with no gene match: 5. The CDR3 loop spans 15 amino acids. The CDR3 bases are TGCGCCAGCAGTGCACCGGGACAGGGCAACTATGGCTACACCTTC. Translation gives CASSAPGQGNYGYTF.

This clone was detected once. This rearrangement joins TRBV5-1 to TRBJ2-1; 9 bases agree with TRBD1. There are 14 residues in the CDR3. The trim removed 3 bases at V and 4 bases at J, leaving 2 bases unmatched. The germline gives CDR1 SGHRS, CDR2 YFSETQ. The CDR3 DNA sequence: TGCGCCAGCAGCTCGGGACAGGGATACAATGAGCAGTTCTTC. Residues: CASSSGQGYNEQFF.

The V call is TRBV28, the J call TRBJ2-3; D is possibly TRBD1 (5 bases). Deletions cut 8 bases from V and 2 bases from J, with 11 bases between. Per the germline V gene, CDR1 is MDHEN and CDR2 is SYDVKM. This CDR3 is 13 amino acids long. CDR3 region: CASSRQITDTQYF. As DNA, the CDR3 is TGTGCCAGCTCTCGACAGATCACAGATACGCAGTATTTT.

This clone has only one observation. The identical CDR3 is also encoded by other nucleotide sequences in the sample. The chain has TRBV7-9 and TRBJ1-1; D possibly corresponds to TRBD1 (5 bases). V was pared by 5 bases and J by 6 bases, with 10 bases between. Germline V gene data show CDR1 as SEHNR and CDR2 as FQNEAQ (reference sequence). This CDR3 spans 12 amino acids. The CDR3 region has the DNA TGTGCCAGCAGCCTGGGGGAGGCTGAAGCTTTCTTT. This translates into CASSLGEAEAFF.

The gene calls are TRBV5-6 and TRBJ2-5; D is possibly TRBD1 (5 bases). V lost 1 base to trimming and J lost 3 bases, with 13 bases between them. The CDR3 spans 15 residues. Germline CDR1 and CDR2: SGHDT and YYEEEE. CDR3 residues: CASSLMAGRKETQYF. In nucleotides, the CDR3 is TGTGCCAGCAGCTTGATGGCAGGGCGGAAAGAGACCCAGTACTTC.

The chain recombines TRBV5-1 with TRBJ2-2; weak D call: TRBD1 (6 bases). This CDR3 is built from 13 residues. Trimming stripped 7 bases from V and 3 bases from J, with 10 bases between. Germline V gives CDR1 SGHRS, CDR2 YFSETQ. CDR3 residues: CASGRQDTGELFF. CDR3 in DNA: TGCGCCAGCGGCAGACAGGACACCGGGGAGCTGTTTTTT.

The V call is TRBV7-8, the J call TRBJ2-7; maybe TRBD1 (7 bases). Germline CDR1 is SGHVS and CDR2 is FQNEAQ. The CDR3 sequence is 16 residues long. Trimming took off 0 bases at V and 3 bases at J, with 15 bases between the two ends. The CDR3 reads CASSLAAEGTVYEQYF. For the CDR3, the DNA is TGTGCCAGCAGCTTAGCAGCGGAGGGGACAGTCTACGAGCAGTACTTC. The whole variable domain, filled in from reference TRBV7-8 and TRBJ2-7, reads GAGVSQSPRYKVAKRGQDVALRCDPISGHVSLFWYQQALGQGPEFLTYFQNEAQLDKSGLPSDRFFAERPEGSVSTLKIQRTQQEDSAVYLCASSLAAEGTVYEQYFGPGTRLTVT.

This clone came up once. V usage is TRBV30 and J usage is TRBJ1-1; 7 bases agree with TRBD1. The ends lost 2 bases at V and 0 bases at J; junction bases unmatched: 6. Germline-derived CDR1 and CDR2 are GTSNPN and SVGIG (reference sequence). The CDR3 totals 15 residues. For the CDR3, the DNA is TGTGCCTGGAGTAGACAGGGTGCTATGAACACTGAAGCTTTCTTT. It codes for CAWSRQGAMNTEAFF.

The chain links TRBV28 to TRBJ2-7; perhaps TRBD2 as D (6 bases). Germline CDR1 reads MDHEN; CDR2 reads SYDVKM. Trimming stripped 3 bases from V and 1 base from J, with 7 bases between. This CDR3 has 13 amino acids. The DNA for the CDR3 is TGTGCCAGCAGTTTCGGGGGATCCTACGAGCAGTACTTC. Protein product: CASSFGGSYEQYF. Combining the CDR3 with reference TRBV28 and TRBJ2-7 gives the whole variable domain DVKVTQSSRYLVKRTGEKVFLECVQDMDHENMFWYRQDPGLGLRLIYFSYDVKMKEKGDIPEGYSVSREKKERFSLILESASTNQTSMYLCASSFGGSYEQYFGPGTRLTVT.